What follows are 9 T cell receptor beta chains derived from one specimen sequenced in a study of T-cell reconstitution after alpha-beta-depleted transplantation in children. A library of TCRbeta sequences, prepared with unique molecular identifiers, was generated. TCRdb re-called the PCR reads through MiXCR, storing one row per CDR3 protein. Of about 410,000 distinct CDR3 sequences listed, roughly 22% are singletons. The material sequenced was PBMCs from the stem cell graft donor, taken from the stem cell graft. The receptors stem from a human donor who donated a stem cell graft to a child with acute myeloid leukemia.

This chain links TRBV4-2 with TRBJ2-3, with 7 bases identical to TRBD1. The CDR3 runs 16 residues. Trimming cost V 1 base and J 0 bases; bases outside gene matches: 4. The germline V gene has CDR1 LGHNA and CDR2 YNFKEQ. As DNA, the CDR3 is TGTGCCAGCAGCCAAGTCCCAGGGGGTAGCACAGATACGCAGTATTTT. Residues: CASSQVPGGSTDTQYF.

The chain links TRBV7-2 to TRBJ2-7; TRBD2 aligns across 9 bases. Germline CDR1 reads SGHTA; CDR2 reads FQGNSA. The CDR3 runs to 14 residues. With V trimmed by 8 bases and J by 2 bases, 7 bases remained unmatched. CDR3 region: CASQKTSGPYEQYF. The CDR3 bases are TGTGCCAGCCAAAAGACTAGCGGCCCCTACGAGCAGTACTTC. Complete variable domain (other parts from reference TRBV7-2 and TRBJ2-7): GAGVSQSPSNKVTEKGKDVELRCDPISGHTALYWYRQSLGQGLEFLIYFQGNSAPDKSGLPSDRFSAERTGGSVSTLTIQRTQQEDSAVYLCASQKTSGPYEQYFGPGTRLTVT.

The chain links TRBV7-2 to TRBJ1-4; tentative D call: TRBD1 (6 bases). This CDR3 spans 16 amino acids. The V end lost 7 bases, the J end lost 7 bases, and 22 bases lay between the germline ends. Germline V gene sequence: CDR1 SGHTA, CDR2 FQGNSA. CDR3 DNA: TGTGCCAGCACCCCGAGGGGCAGGGGCGCGGGTGAAAAACTGTTTTTT. Protein: CASTPRGRGAGEKLFF.

This chain's CDR3 is CSANPAGRKTTDTQYF. CDR3 nucleotides: TGCAGTGCTAACCCAGCCGGGAGGAAAACCACAGATACGCAGTATTTT. The chain carries TRBV20-1 and TRBJ2-3, with TRBD2 matching 7 bases. The germline CDR1 and CDR2 sequences are DFQATT and SNEGSKA (reference sequence). V gave up 4 bases and J gave up 2 bases; unmatched junction bases: 12. The CDR3 contains 16 residues.

The V gene is TRBV28, the J gene TRBJ2-3; perhaps TRBD2 as D (5 bases). CDR3 length equals 14 residues. V lost 6 bases, J lost 5 bases, and 15 bases lay in between. CDR1 MDHEN and CDR2 SYDVKM come from the germline V gene. The CDR3 nucleotides are TGTGCCAGCAGCCCTCCCGGAGGCGGAGATACGCAGTATTTT. Amino acids: CASSPPGGGDTQYF.

The chain is built from TRBV15 and TRBJ2-7; 12 nucleotides align to TRBD2. The CDR3 covers 18 residues. CDR1 and CDR2 from the germline V gene are LNHNV and YYDKDF (reference sequence). V trimming: 3 bases; J trimming: 1 base; junction bases outside the gene matches: 10. The CDR3 here is CATSRTTSGSSLSYEQYF. The CDR3 DNA is TGTGCCACCAGCAGGACGACTAGCGGGAGTAGCCTTTCCTACGAGCAGTACTTC.

This rearrangement joins TRBV20-1 to TRBJ2-3; possible D gene TRBD2, 6 bases. Germline CDR1 DFQATT, CDR2 SNEGSKA (reference sequence). The CDR3 sequence is 15 residues long. Deletions cut 3 bases from V and 0 bases from J, with 13 bases between. CDR3 nucleotides: TGCAGTGCTAGTTACGGGAGTACCAGCACAGATACGCAGTATTTT. Its translation is CSASYGSTSTDTQYF.

The table lists this clonotype with many counts. The chain uses TRBV20-1 and TRBJ1-1, with D unresolved. CDR3 length: 11 amino acids. Germline CDR1 reads DFQATT; CDR2 reads SNEGSKA (reference sequence). Trimming removed 6 bases at V and 11 bases at J, with 16 bases between. DNA for the CDR3: TGCAGTGCCAGTACCATGGCGGAGGCTTTCTTT. Translation: CSASTMAEAFF.

This chain connects TRBV10-2 to TRBJ2-7; D gene ambiguous. CDR1 is WSHSY and CDR2 is SAAADI in the germline V gene. This CDR3 has 13 residues. V was cut by 4 bases and J by 1 base, with 8 bases left in between. The CDR3 spells CASSVDPSYEQYF. The CDR3 DNA sequence: TGCGCCAGCAGTGTCGACCCTTCCTACGAGCAGTACTTC.